These 28 T cell receptor beta chains originate from one sample sequenced in a study of blood T cell repertoires in COVID-19. The method was immunoSEQ multiplex PCR; TCRdb's version includes in-frame clones alone and lacks a portion of them. The sample carries about 320,000 clones, around 89% recorded once. Sequencing was done on a sample of peripheral blood. The receptor set was obtained from a woman aged 25-40 years with COVID-19, enrolled during active disease.

V is TRBV3-1 (or the pseudogene TRBV3-2) and J is TRBJ1-6, with TRBD1 matching over 7 bases. Germline V gene data show CDR1 as LGHDT and CDR2 as YNNKEL (reference sequence). The V and J ends lost 4 bases and 14 bases, in that order; junction bases with no gene match: 11. This CDR3 is 14 amino acids long. The CDR3 is CASSLTGLGKALHF. In DNA, the CDR3 is TGTGCCAGCAGCCTGACAGGGCTTGGGAAAGCCCTCCACTTT.

The chain carries TRBV5-6 and TRBJ1-2, with D tentatively TRBD1 (5 bases). Germline V gene data show CDR1 as SGHDT and CDR2 as YYEEEE. Trimming pared 3 bases from V and 4 bases from J, leaving 13 bases between. There are 14 residues in the CDR3. DNA of the CDR3: TGTGCCAGCAGCTCCAGGGTTGTGGGCTATGGCTACACCTTC. This codes for CASSSRVVGYGYTF.

The chain links TRBV9 to TRBJ1-5; possible D gene TRBD1, 5 bases. V was cut by 0 bases and J by 4 bases, with 11 bases left in between. The CDR3 has 15 residues. Per the germline V gene, CDR1 is SGDLS and CDR2 is YYNGEE. The CDR3 region is CASSVDWGENQPQHF. The CDR3 DNA reads as TGTGCCAGCAGCGTAGACTGGGGGGAAAATCAGCCCCAGCATTTT.

The J gene is TRBJ2-1, the V gene TRBV5-5; the match to TRBD2 covers 10 bases. The V gene end was trimmed by 0 bases and the J gene end by 0 bases; junction bases not matched to a gene: 9. Germline CDR1 reads SGHKS; CDR2 reads YYEKEE (reference sequence). This CDR3 has 19 amino acids. CDR3 in DNA: TGTGCCAGCAGCTTGGAGGCTAGCGGGGGTGTTAGCTCCTACAATGAGCAGTTCTTC. Encoded protein: CASSLEASGGVSSYNEQFF.

This clone showed up just once. The chain uses TRBV20-1 and TRBJ1-2; no clear D. Trimming removed 5 bases from V and 3 bases from J, with 7 bases in between. The CDR3 sequence is 11 residues long. The germline gives CDR1 DFQATT, CDR2 SNEGSKA (reference sequence). The DNA of the CDR3 is TGCAGTGCTTCTCTCCACTATGGCTACACCTTC. This sequence encodes CSASLHYGYTF.

The chain joins TRBV5-6 to TRBJ2-7; a possible D gene is TRBD2 (5 bases). Trimming shortened V by 2 bases and J by 4 bases, and 13 bases separated the two germline ends. The CDR3 totals 14 residues. CDR1 and CDR2 (germline): SGHDT, YYEEEE. The CDR3 sequence is CASSFGVPLYEQYV. DNA of the CDR3: TGTGCCAGCAGCTTCGGGGTACCTCTTTACGAGCAGTACGTC.

The CDR3 region has the DNA TGTGCCAGCAGCTCCCTCCCCAGGGACTTCGGCTATGGCTACACCTTC. It translates to CASSSLPRDFGYGYTF. The V gene is TRBV7-8, the J gene TRBJ1-2; perhaps TRBD1 as D (5 bases). Trimming removed 4 bases at V and 4 bases at J, with 19 bases between. CDR1 is SGHVS and CDR2 is FQNEAQ in the germline V gene. The CDR3 has 16 residues.

The chain combines TRBV19 with TRBJ1-3; possible D gene TRBD1, 6 bases. Germline V gene sequence: CDR1 LNHDA, CDR2 SQIVND (reference sequence). Trimming removed 9 bases from V and 7 bases from J, with 16 bases in between. The CDR3 has 13 amino acids. In DNA, the CDR3 is TGTGCCAGCGGACAGTCCCTATGGAACACCATATATTTT. It encodes CASGQSLWNTIYF.

This clone was counted once. The chain has TRBV7-6 and TRBJ2-1; maybe TRBD2 (5 bases). V lost 1 base to trimming and J lost 2 bases, with 9 bases between them. The germline V gene has CDR1 SGHVS and CDR2 FNYEAQ. This CDR3 has 15 amino acids. CDR3 sequence: CASSLGGGPYNEQFF. As DNA, the CDR3 is TGTGCCAGCAGCTTAGGCGGCGGGCCCTACAATGAGCAGTTCTTC.

V gene TRBV6-2 or TRBV6-3 combines with J gene TRBJ2-1; D unresolved. CDR3 length: 12 amino acids. Germline CDR1 and CDR2: MNHEY and SVGEGT. V lost 1 base and J lost 7, with 5 bases in between. In nucleotides, the CDR3 is TGTGCCAGCAGTTACTTTCGTAATGAGCAGTTCTTC. Its protein is CASSYFRNEQFF.

The rearrangement links TRBV2 to TRBJ2-2; 11 nucleotides align to TRBD1. CDR3 length: 14 amino acids. The J segment lost 7 bases and the V segment lost 7 bases, leaving 5 bases of the junction unmatched. The germline gives CDR1 SNHLY, CDR2 FYNNEI. CDR3 protein: CASNGQGAVGELFF. CDR3 coding DNA: TGTGCCAGCAATGGACAGGGGGCCGTCGGGGAGCTGTTTTTT.

The chain has TRBV18 and TRBJ1-2; the D gene is possibly TRBD1 (5 bases). Trimming left V 3 bases short and J 6 bases short, with 14 bases between. CDR1 is KGHSH and CDR2 is LQKENI in the germline V gene. The CDR3 loop spans 14 amino acids. The CDR3 loop reads CASSPLGGEDGYTF. CDR3 coding DNA: TGTGCCAGCTCACCTCTAGGAGGGGAAGATGGCTACACCTTC.

Details on this clone: In the same sample, other DNA sequences code for this CDR3. CDR3 loop: CASSLGGYQPQHF. CDR3 DNA sequence: TGTGCCAGCAGCTTAGGAGGCTATCAGCCCCAGCATTTT. The rearrangement links TRBV7-9 to TRBJ1-5; D call uncertain. Trimming shortened V by 1 base and J by 5 bases, and 6 bases separated the two germline ends. The CDR3 sequence is 13 residues long. Germline CDR1 is SEHNR and CDR2 is FQNEAQ (reference sequence). The whole variable domain, filled in from reference TRBV7-9 and TRBJ1-5, reads DTGVSQNPRHKITKRGQNVTFRCDPISEHNRLYWYRQTLGQGPEFLTYFQNEAQLEKSRLLSDRFSAERPKGSFSTLEIQRTEQGDSAMYLCASSLGGYQPQHFGDGTRLSIL.

The chain couples TRBV18 to TRBJ1-4, with 9 bases aligning to TRBD1. The CDR3 contains 16 residues. CDR1 and CDR2 from the germline V gene are KGHSH and LQKENI. Trimming removed 3 bases from V and 5 bases from J; junction bases left unmatched: 7. The CDR3 region is CASSPWDREDNEKLFF. The CDR3 DNA is TGTGCCAGCTCACCTTGGGACAGGGAAGACAATGAAAAACTGTTTTTT.

The chain is built from TRBV5-4 and TRBJ2-5; D is possibly TRBD2 (6 bases). Trimming pared 1 base from V and 5 bases from J, leaving 12 bases between. The CDR3 has 14 residues. Germline assignment: CDR1 SGHNT and CDR2 YYREEE (reference sequence). CDR3 region: CASSLLGRRETQYF. In DNA form, the CDR3 reads TGTGCCAGCAGCTTGCTAGGGAGGAGGGAGACCCAGTACTTC.

V and J are TRBV5-1 and TRBJ1-2; 10 bases line up with TRBD1. Unmatched junction bases numbered 0, after V lost 0 bases and J lost 4 bases. The CDR3 totals 14 residues. The germline CDR1 and CDR2 sequences are SGHRS and YFSETQ. CDR3 protein: CASSLGTGGYGYTF. CDR3 DNA: TGCGCCAGCAGCTTGGGGACAGGGGGCTATGGCTACACCTTC. The full variable domain, in which reference TRBV5-1 and TRBJ1-2 provide the parts outside the CDR3, is KAGVTQTPRYLIKTRGQQVTLSCSPISGHRSVSWYQQTPGQGLQFLFEYFSETQRNKGNFPGRFSGRQFSNSRSEMNVSTLELGDSALYLCASSLGTGGYGYTFGSGTRLTVV.

The chain joins TRBV7-6 to TRBJ1-2; 8 nucleotides match TRBD1. V shed 5 bases, J shed 3 bases, and the junction held 5 bases outside the gene matches. CDR3 length: 14 amino acids. Germline-derived CDR1 and CDR2 are SGHVS and FNYEAQ. As DNA, the CDR3 is TGTGCCAGCAGCCCTCGGACAGGGCACTATGGCTACACCTTC. Its translation is CASSPRTGHYGYTF.

This clone was detected only a few times. This chain joins TRBV7-6 and TRBJ2-1; D is ambiguous. V lost 5 bases, J lost 9 bases, and 8 bases lay in between. Germline CDR1 SGHVS, CDR2 FNYEAQ. The CDR3 contains 11 residues. The CDR3 region is CASSQSAEQFF. The CDR3 DNA sequence: TGTGCCAGCAGCCAGAGCGCTGAGCAGTTCTTC.

V gene TRBV4-1 combines with J gene TRBJ1-2, with D perhaps TRBD1 (5 bases). This CDR3 spans 12 amino acids. Germline lookup yields CDR1 MGHRA and CDR2 YSYEKL. Between the trimmed V and J ends, which lost 6 bases and 2 bases, there was a span of 7 bases. The CDR3 protein is CASRAGNYGYTF. Written as DNA, the CDR3 is TGCGCCAGCAGGGCAGGGAACTATGGCTACACCTTC.

As to this clone: The identical CDR3 is also encoded by other nucleotide sequences in the sample. This chain uses TRBV9 with TRBJ2-7; 8 nucleotides line up with TRBD1. This CDR3 has 14 amino acids. Germline CDR1 is SGDLS and CDR2 is YYNGEE. Trimming took 2 bases from V and 3 from J; bases not matched to a gene: 4. The CDR3 is CASSVAGTGYEQYF. For the CDR3, the DNA is TGTGCCAGCAGCGTCGCGGGGACAGGCTACGAGCAGTACTTC.

V gene TRBV11-3 combines with J gene TRBJ2-3; the D is unclear. The germline V gene has CDR1 SGHNT and CDR2 YENEEA. This CDR3 has 13 amino acids. Trimming stripped 4 bases from V and 1 base from J, with 6 bases between. This chain's CDR3 is CASSSQGTDTQYF. The DNA for the CDR3 is TGTGCCAGCAGCTCCCAGGGCACAGATACGCAGTATTTT.

J is TRBJ1-1 and V is TRBV19; D is uncertain. The CDR3 consists of 14 residues. Germline-derived CDR1 and CDR2 are LNHDA and SQIVND (reference sequence). Trimming cost V 6 bases and J 4 bases, with 15 bases left between them. Written as DNA, the CDR3 is TGTGCCAGTAGAGGCGCAGGCGGGCCCACTGAAGCTTTCTTT. It translates to CASRGAGGPTEAFF.

V is TRBV28 and J is TRBJ1-6; D not certain. This CDR3 is built from 14 residues. V was shortened by 0 bases and J by 7 bases, with 7 bases between the two germline ends. Germline CDR1 and CDR2: MDHEN and SYDVKM. CDR3 loop: CASSLWSGNSPLHF. CDR3 DNA sequence: TGTGCCAGCAGTTTATGGTCAGGAAATTCACCCCTCCACTTT.

The V gene is TRBV3-1 (or the pseudogene TRBV3-2), the J gene TRBJ2-1, with 9 bases identical to TRBD1. After removal of 3 bases from V and 3 bases from J, the junction contained 6 bases not matched to a gene. Germline V gives CDR1 LGHDT, CDR2 YNNKEL (reference sequence). This CDR3 is 16 amino acids long. In DNA form, the CDR3 reads TGTGCCAGCAGCCATTCGGACAGGGGACACTACAATGAGCAGTTCTTC. Translated, it gives CASSHSDRGHYNEQFF.

V is TRBV6-1 and J is TRBJ1-5; D unresolved. CDR1 and CDR2 from the germline V gene are MNHNS and SASEGT. V was trimmed by 2 bases and J by 0 bases, leaving 14 bases between them. This CDR3 has 17 amino acids. CDR3 nucleotide sequence: TGTGCCAGCAGTGAAAGGTACAGAACATCTAGCAATCAGCCCCAGCATTTT. It encodes CASSERYRTSSNQPQHF.

This chain links TRBV30 with TRBJ2-7, with D hard to call. Trimming took 8 bases from V and 3 from J, leaving 11 bases between them. Germline V CDR1 and CDR2: GTSNPN, SVGIG (reference sequence). The CDR3 contains 11 residues. CDR3 nucleotides: TGTGCCGGCGGCAAGAGCTACGAGCAGTACTTC. Residues: CAGGKSYEQYF.

The V call is TRBV19, the J call TRBJ2-5; TRBD1 agrees at 7 bases. The CDR3 has 14 amino acids. CDR1 LNHDA and CDR2 SQIVND come from the germline V gene (reference sequence). V was pared by 3 bases and J by 5 bases, with 6 bases of the junction left unmatched. CDR3 DNA sequence: TGTGCCAGTAGTATTCGGGGCAGGGGGGAGACCCAGTACTTC. Translated: CASSIRGRGETQYF.

The gene calls are TRBV6-1 and TRBJ1-5; 8 nucleotides align to TRBD1. The V gene's germline CDR1 is MNHNS and CDR2 SASEGT. The CDR3 sequence is 15 residues long. The V gene end was trimmed by 1 base and the J gene end by 5 bases; junction bases not matched to a gene: 4. CDR3 sequence: CASSEGGQGYQPQHF. The CDR3 nucleotides read TGTGCCAGCAGTGAAGGAGGACAGGGCTATCAGCCCCAGCATTTT.